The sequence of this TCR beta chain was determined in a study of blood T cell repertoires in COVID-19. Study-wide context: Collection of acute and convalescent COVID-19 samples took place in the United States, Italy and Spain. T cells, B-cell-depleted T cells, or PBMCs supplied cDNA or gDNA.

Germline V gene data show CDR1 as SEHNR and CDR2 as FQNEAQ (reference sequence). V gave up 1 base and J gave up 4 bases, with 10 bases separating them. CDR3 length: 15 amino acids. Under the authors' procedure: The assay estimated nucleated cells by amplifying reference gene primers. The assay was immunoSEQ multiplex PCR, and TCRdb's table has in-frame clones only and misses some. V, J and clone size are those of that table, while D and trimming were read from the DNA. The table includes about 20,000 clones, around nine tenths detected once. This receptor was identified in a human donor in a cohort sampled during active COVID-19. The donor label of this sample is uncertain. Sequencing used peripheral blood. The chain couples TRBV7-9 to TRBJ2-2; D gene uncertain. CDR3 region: CASSLGASGTGELFF. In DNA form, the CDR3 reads TGTGCCAGCAGCTTAGGGGCGTCTGGCACCGGGGAGCTGTTTTTT.